One and the same sample provided the 16 T cell receptor beta chains below, sequenced in a study of shared clonotypes between healthy human individuals (dated by TCRdb to 2018 to 2021). The library relied on the immunoSEQ multiplex PCR assay. The source is immuneACCESS, and TCRdb retained only in-frame sequences with V and J called. Part of the clones is not carried over; for the studies checked, unresolved V genes explain less than half of this, and the remainder is unexplained. In all, the sample holds roughly 510,000 clones, and almost 80% of those were seen once. Under 15% of the sample belongs to the ten largest clones. The sample consisted of PBMCs. These receptors were taken from a woman in her thirties or forties in good health. Some clones in this sample may be carry-over from other donors' samples.

The V gene is TRBV18, the J gene TRBJ2-4; D is ambiguous. V dropped 3 bases and J dropped 0 bases, with 12 bases sitting between them. This CDR3 contains 16 residues. The germline V gene encodes CDR1 KGHSH and CDR2 LQKENI. The CDR3 bases are TGTGCCAGCTCACCGGCTAACAGCCTAGCCAAAAACATTCAGTACTTC. Amino acid sequence: CASSPANSLAKNIQYF.

This sequence joins TRBV9 and TRBJ2-1, with TRBD2 matching 10 bases. The J segment lost 9 bases and the V segment lost 0 bases, leaving 6 bases of the junction unmatched. CDR1 and CDR2 (germline): SGDLS, YYNGEE. The CDR3 has 15 amino acids. The CDR3 spells CASSVASGRAVEQFF. In DNA, the CDR3 is TGTGCCAGCAGCGTAGCAAGCGGGAGGGCTGTTGAGCAGTTCTTC.

The chain couples TRBV12-1 to TRBJ2-5; TRBD1 reflects the table's D call only, with no check against the DNA. TRBV12-1 is a pseudogene. CDR3 length: 12 residues. The CDR3 sequence is CARGQGTETQYF. CDR3 nucleotide sequence: TGTGCCAGGGGACAGGGGACGGAGACCCAGTACTTC.

This CDR3 reads CASRPGTSGAYEQYF. The CDR3 region has the DNA TGTGCCAGCAGGCCAGGGACTAGCGGAGCCTACGAGCAGTACTTC. This chain links TRBV27 with TRBJ2-7, with 11 bases matching TRBD2. Losses at the gene ends were 6 bases for V and 2 bases for J; bases not matched to a gene: 6. CDR1 and CDR2 (germline): MNHEY, SMNVEV (reference sequence). This CDR3 contains 15 residues.

The V gene is TRBV27, the J gene TRBJ2-5, with 11 bases that match TRBD2. J was trimmed by 4 bases and V by 2 bases; bases with no gene match: 18. Germline V lookup: CDR1 MNHEY, CDR2 SMNVEV (reference sequence). This CDR3 is built from 20 residues. CDR3 in amino acids: CASSLNVLPILAGVGETQYF. The DNA for the CDR3 is TGTGCCAGCAGTTTAAACGTATTGCCCATACTAGCGGGAGTTGGAGAGACCCAGTACTTC.

The gene calls are TRBV18 and TRBJ2-7, with TRBD1 matching over 9 bases. The germline CDR1 and CDR2 sequences are KGHSH and LQKENI. The CDR3 is 17 amino acids. V lost 3 bases, J lost 4 bases, and 13 bases stayed unmatched. The DNA for the CDR3 is TGTGCCAGCTCACCCGGACAGGGGCGGGGGATTTGGTACGAGCAGTACTTC. Protein sequence: CASSPGQGRGIWYEQYF.

V and J are TRBV29-1 and TRBJ2-5; possible D gene TRBD2, 6 bases. Trimming took off 7 bases at V and 5 bases at J, with 14 bases between the two ends. Germline V lookup: CDR1 SQVTM, CDR2 ANQGSEA. CDR3 length equals 12 residues. The DNA of the CDR3 is TGCAGCGCCGGTATTGGAGGGGAGACCCAGTACTTC. As protein: CSAGIGGETQYF. The full variable domain, its missing parts supplied by reference TRBV29-1 and TRBJ2-5, is SAVISQKPSRDICQRGTSLTIQCQVDSQVTMMFWYRQQPGQSLTLIATANQGSEATYESGFVIDKFPISRPNLTFSTLTVSNMSPEDSSIYLCSAGIGGETQYFGPGTRLLVL.

The chain links TRBV11-2 to TRBJ1-1; D is perhaps TRBD1 (6 bases). The CDR3 has 15 amino acids. Trimming shortened V by 5 bases and J by 1 base, and 14 bases separated the two germline ends. Germline V gene data show CDR1 as SGHAT and CDR2 as FQNNGV. As DNA, the CDR3 is TGTGCCAGCAGCCTAAGGGGGGCTGAGAACACTGAAGCTTTCTTT. It codes for CASSLRGAENTEAFF.

Note on this clone: Other DNA sequences within the sample encode an identical CDR3. This rearrangement joins TRBV7-9 to TRBJ2-2, with TRBD2 as a possible D gene (6 bases). The CDR3 runs to 14 residues. Trimming pared 2 bases from V and 3 bases from J, leaving 7 bases between. Germline CDR1 and CDR2: SEHNR and FQNEAQ (reference sequence). CDR3 loop: CASSLRGYTGELFF. The CDR3 coding sequence is TGTGCCAGCAGCTTACGGGGGTACACCGGGGAGCTGTTTTTT.

The chain couples TRBV6-1 to TRBJ2-7; 9 nucleotides agree with TRBD1. The V gene end was trimmed by 6 bases and the J gene end by 1 base; junction bases not matched to a gene: 4. Looked up from germline, CDR1 is MNHNS and CDR2 is SASEGT. The CDR3 runs 14 residues. The CDR3 DNA reads as TGTGCCAGCAGAAGGACAGGGGCATCCTACGAGCAGTACTTC. Translation gives CASRRTGASYEQYF.

This chain joins TRBV19 and TRBJ2-2, with D possibly called TRBD1 or TRBD2 (5 bases each). Germline CDR1 is LNHDA and CDR2 is SQIVND (reference sequence). Trimming took 11 bases from V and 5 from J, leaving 21 bases between them. The CDR3 runs 15 residues. This chain's CDR3 is CASRDPPGETGELFF. The CDR3 nucleotides are TGTGCCTCCCGGGACCCACCCGGGGAAACCGGGGAGCTGTTTTTT.

V and J are TRBV28 and TRBJ2-1; perhaps TRBD2 as D (6 bases). CDR1 is MDHEN and CDR2 is SYDVKM in the germline V gene. CDR3 size: 14 residues. CDR3 bases: TGTGCTCCCCCGCGGGGCAGCTCCTACAATGAGCAGTTCTTC. Amino acid sequence: CAPPRGSSYNEQFF. Supplemented by reference TRBV28 and TRBJ2-1, the full variable domain reads DVKVTQSSRYLVKRTGEKVFLECVQDMDHENMFWYRQDPGLGLRLIYFSYDVKMKEKGDIPEGYSVSREKKERFSLILESASTNQTSMYLCAPPRGSSYNEQFFGPGTRLTVL.

This clone was seen only once. The chain recombines TRBV30 with TRBJ2-3; D not certain. The germline gives CDR1 GTSNPN, CDR2 SVGIG (reference sequence). Trimming stripped 4 bases from V and 4 bases from J, with 12 bases between. CDR3 length equals 13 residues. The DNA for the CDR3 is TGTGCCTGGAAGCCCCCGGGCGCAGATACGCAGTATTTT. It specifies CAWKPPGADTQYF.

Regarding this clone: The same CDR3 is also encoded by other DNA sequences in this sample. The chain uses TRBV18 and TRBJ1-5, with D tentatively TRBD1 (5 bases). This CDR3 contains 13 residues. Trimming stripped 2 bases from V and 7 bases from J, with 9 bases between. CDR1 and CDR2 (germline): KGHSH, LQKENI. The CDR3 reads CASSPGGDQPQHF. CDR3 coding DNA: TGTGCCAGCTCACCAGGGGGGGACCAGCCCCAGCATTTT.

The rearrangement uses TRBV20-1 and TRBJ2-3; D is undetermined. This CDR3 comprises 10 residues. CDR1 and CDR2 from the germline V gene are DFQATT and SNEGSKA (reference sequence). V was shortened by 6 bases and J by 11 bases, with 12 bases between the two germline ends. Written as DNA, the CDR3 is TGCAGTGCATACTCAGCGAAGCAGTATTTT. The encoded protein is CSAYSAKQYF.

This chain uses TRBV30 with TRBJ1-6; D call uncertain. From germline, CDR1 is GTSNPN and CDR2 SVGIG (reference sequence). CDR3 size: 12 residues. V lost 3 bases and J 9 bases, leaving 9 bases between the germline ends. CDR3 nucleotide sequence: TGTGCCTGGAGCCGTCGGATTTCACCCCTCCACTTT. It encodes CAWSRRISPLHF.